This T cell receptor beta chain was captured in a study of technical replicates of blood from a handful of donors. Only in-frame clones appear in the TCRdb table, and some are missing; sequencing was by immunoSEQ multiplex PCR. The table has under 85,000 clones, roughly 97% seen once. The V gene's germline CDR1 is SGHNT and CDR2 YYREEE (reference sequence). The V segment lost 4 bases and the J segment 8 bases; nucleotides outside the gene matches: 8. CDR3 length: 14 amino acids. The chain uses TRBV5-4 and TRBJ2-1; 8 nucleotides agree with TRBD2. Sequencing was done on a sample of T cells isolated from PBMCs. The sequence was collected from a human donor in good health. CDR3 in DNA: TGTGCCAGCAGCCGCCAGCTGCGGGGGGATGAGCAGTTCTTC. Protein product: CASSRQLRGDEQFF.